The 2 T cell receptor beta chains listed next were all sequenced from one sample in a study of molecular identifiers for immune sequencing clone quantification. TCRdb re-derived calls from the PCR reads in MiXCR, one entry per CDR3 protein. The table shows just over 95,000 distinct CDR3 sequences, with roughly a quarter occurring only once. Sequenced material: naive CD8+ T cells from blood, with Jurkat cell RNA spiked in. Subset of the sample: FACS-sorted CD8+CD4-CCR7+CD45RA+ naive T cells. The receptors were gathered from a human donor in good health. Some libraries in this study had Jurkat cell RNA spiked in.

Many counts were recorded for this clonotype. The V and J genes are TRBV20-1 and TRBJ2-7; D unclear. V was pared by 2 bases and J by 0 bases, with 8 bases between. CDR3 length: 13 amino acids. Germline CDR1 is DFQATT and CDR2 is SNEGSKA (reference sequence). The CDR3 DNA is TGCAGTGCTAGATCACATAGCTCCTACGAGCAGTACTTC. Amino acids: CSARSHSSYEQYF.

This clonotype occurred many times. This rearrangement joins TRBV5-3 to TRBJ2-7, with D possibly TRBD2 on 5 matching bases. TRBV5-3 is marked as an open reading frame, function uncertain. V was shortened by 0 bases and J by 7 bases, with 14 bases between the two germline ends. The CDR3 consists of 14 residues. The CDR3 here is CARSLEWLTGEQYF. As DNA, the CDR3 is TGTGCCAGAAGCTTGGAATGGCTGACGGGGGAGCAGTACTTC.